This entry lists 23 T cell receptor beta chains sequenced from one sample in a study of cytomegalovirus exposure and HLA in healthy donors. The PCR employed 60 Vbeta primers together with 13 Jbeta primers. Assay: immunoSEQ multiplex PCR; the TCRdb copy retains only in-frame clones and omits some. The repertoire includes 200,000 to 250,000 clones, approximately 80% of them detected once, and around 2.8% sits in the top ten. Sequenced sample: PBMCs. The source of these receptors is a man aged 25-45 years in good health and CMV-seronegative.

The rearrangement links TRBV28 to TRBJ2-4; 8 nucleotides match TRBD1. This CDR3 region has 14 residues. CDR1 and CDR2 (germline): MDHEN, SYDVKM. After removal of 5 bases from V and 7 bases from J, the junction contained 7 bases not matched to a gene. The CDR3 DNA sequence: TGTGCCAGCAGTCTCCACAGGGGGACTAACATTCAGTACTTC. Translating it yields CASSLHRGTNIQYF.

The chain combines TRBV28 with TRBJ2-1; D possibly corresponds to TRBD2 (6 bases). The V gene lost 4 bases and the J gene lost 0 bases, with 25 bases spanning the gap. Germline CDR1 MDHEN, CDR2 SYDVKM. The length of the CDR3 is 20 residues. The CDR3 DNA is TGTGCCAGCAGTTCGTATTTGCGGGGTGAGGTCTGGGGCTCCTACAATGAGCAGTTCTTC. Protein product: CASSSYLRGEVWGSYNEQFF. Together with reference TRBV28 and TRBJ2-1, the CDR3 gives the full variable domain: DVKVTQSSRYLVKRTGEKVFLECVQDMDHENMFWYRQDPGLGLRLIYFSYDVKMKEKGDIPEGYSVSREKKERFSLILESASTNQTSMYLCASSSYLRGEVWGSYNEQFFGPGTRLTVL.

The chain links TRBV9 to TRBJ2-5; 7 nucleotides agree with TRBD1. The V gene end was trimmed by 3 bases and the J gene end by 4 bases; junction bases not matched to a gene: 9. The CDR3 sequence is 15 residues long. From germline, CDR1 is SGDLS and CDR2 YYNGEE. The CDR3 loop reads CASSEGTAILETQYF. The CDR3 DNA is TGTGCCAGCAGCGAGGGGACAGCTATACTAGAGACCCAGTACTTC.

The chain uses TRBV6-6 and TRBJ2-3, with a possible D match to TRBD2 (6 bases). The germline V gene has CDR1 MNHNY and CDR2 SVGAGI (reference sequence). V gave up 2 bases and J gave up 2 bases, with 11 bases separating them. The CDR3 extends over 15 amino acids. The CDR3 nucleotides read TGTGCCAGCAGTTACCTCGGCGGGGCCACAGATACGCAGTATTTT. Protein product: CASSYLGGATDTQYF.

The J gene is TRBJ1-1, the V gene TRBV28, with TRBD1 matching 10 bases. V lost 3 bases to trimming and J lost 9 bases; unmatched junction nucleotides: 7. This CDR3 region has 14 residues. Germline assignment: CDR1 MDHEN and CDR2 SYDVKM. CDR3 bases: TGTGCCAGCAGTTTGATCGGGACAGGGGCAAAAGCTTTCTTT. This codes for CASSLIGTGAKAFF.

In this sample, this clone turned up once. The chain couples TRBV19 to TRBJ1-1; 8 bases are a match to TRBD1. V lost 5 bases and J lost 0; bases outside the gene matches: 5. The CDR3 length is 15 residues. Germline CDR1 reads LNHDA; CDR2 reads SQIVND (reference sequence). CDR3 nucleotides: TGTGCCAGTAGTGTTACGGGACAGGTGAACACTGAAGCTTTCTTT. It yields the protein CASSVTGQVNTEAFF.

About this clone itself: One junction end does not reproduce the germline sequence, and a read error may be involved. The CDR3 sequence: CASSGGTSGGLDF. The DNA of the CDR3 is TGTGCCAGCAGTGGGGGGACTAGCGGGGGCTTAGACTTC. This chain links TRBV7-9 with TRBJ2-7; 14 nucleotides align to TRBD2. There are 13 residues in the CDR3. CDR1 and CDR2 (germline): SEHNR, FQNEAQ (reference sequence).

This chain connects TRBV19 to TRBJ1-5; TRBD1 matches 9 bases. Germline V CDR1 and CDR2: LNHDA, SQIVND (reference sequence). This CDR3 comprises 17 residues. After removal of 6 bases from V and 0 bases from J, the junction contained 9 bases not matched to a gene. This CDR3 reads CASRTGQGIYSNQPQHF. The CDR3 DNA sequence: TGTGCCAGTAGGACTGGACAGGGGATATATAGCAATCAGCCCCAGCATTTT.

V is TRBV2 and J is TRBJ1-2, with D unresolved. Trimming removed 4 bases at V and 3 bases at J, with 9 bases between. The CDR3 consists of 13 residues. Germline values: CDR1 SNHLY, CDR2 FYNNEI. This CDR3 reads CASSGRLHYGYTF. DNA for the CDR3: TGTGCCAGCAGTGGGCGGCTCCACTATGGCTACACCTTC.

This rearrangement joins TRBV28 to TRBJ2-3; 7 nucleotides line up with TRBD1. CDR1 is MDHEN and CDR2 is SYDVKM in the germline V gene. J lost 0 bases, V lost 6 bases, and 3 bases had no gene match. This CDR3 contains 14 residues. The CDR3 bases are TGTGCCAGCAGCCGGGACAGCAGCACAGATACGCAGTATTTT. This codes for CASSRDSSTDTQYF.

The genes are TRBV11-1 and TRBJ2-7; 7 nucleotides match TRBD2. Germline loops: CDR1 SGHAT, CDR2 FQDESV (reference sequence). The CDR3 length is 13 residues. Trimming removed 3 bases from V and 6 bases from J; junction bases left unmatched: 5. The CDR3 is CASSLGEGLEQYF. CDR3 coding DNA: TGTGCCAGCAGCTTGGGGGAGGGTCTCGAGCAGTACTTC.

The V gene is TRBV4-2, the J gene TRBJ2-5, with D maybe TRBD2 (5 bases). The CDR3 sequence is 14 residues long. Between the trimmed V and J ends, which lost 1 base and 3 bases, there was a span of 9 bases. Germline V gene lookup returns CDR1 LGHNA and CDR2 YNFKEQ. The CDR3 DNA follows: TGTGCCAGCAGCCAAGTTGATAGCGAAGAGACCCAGTACTTC. The encoded protein is CASSQVDSEETQYF.

This clone was detected only a few times. V gene TRBV4-2 combines with J gene TRBJ2-1; possibly TRBD1 for D (6 bases). Germline values: CDR1 LGHNA, CDR2 YNFKEQ. The CDR3 spans 14 residues. V lost 9 bases and J lost 3, with 15 bases in between. Written as DNA, the CDR3 is TGTGCCAGTACCACAGGGAACGACTACAATGAGCAGTTCTTC. Translating it yields CASTTGNDYNEQFF.

This clone occurred a few times. The chain links TRBV20-1 to TRBJ2-5; D is unresolved. The DNA end is a closer match to TRBJ2-7, so the J assignment may be wrong. Germline lookup yields CDR1 DFQATT and CDR2 SNEGSKA (reference sequence). CDR3 length equals 8 residues. The CDR3 protein is CSAPEQYF. CDR3 sequence (DNA): TGCAGTGCTCCCGAGCAGTACTTC.

The gene calls are TRBV19 and TRBJ1-5; TRBD1 aligns across 8 bases. V dropped 6 bases and J dropped 1; count of bases not matched to a gene: 5. The CDR3 is 15 residues long. CDR1 and CDR2 (germline): LNHDA, SQIVND (reference sequence). This CDR3 reads CASSRQGKSNQPQHF. In DNA, the CDR3 is TGTGCCAGTAGCCGACAGGGGAAGAGCAATCAGCCCCAGCATTTT.

This clone occurred once. The chain couples TRBV29-1 to TRBJ2-3; D is perhaps TRBD2 (7 bases). The CDR3 runs 17 residues. V lost 0 bases and J lost 4, with 20 bases in between. Germline assignment: CDR1 SQVTM and CDR2 ANQGSEA. CDR3 protein: CSVEDWGGQGLSDTQYF. The DNA for the CDR3 is TGCAGCGTTGAAGATTGGGGGGGGCAGGGGCTTTCAGATACGCAGTATTTT.

The chain joins TRBV6-1 to TRBJ2-1; a weak D match, TRBD2 (5 bases). Trimming removed 6 bases at V and 10 bases at J, with 13 bases between. Germline V gene sequence: CDR1 MNHNS, CDR2 SASEGT. The CDR3 sequence is 12 residues long. The CDR3 sequence: CASRVTTREQFF. The CDR3 DNA is TGTGCCAGCAGGGTGACTACCCGGGAGCAGTTCTTC.

In nucleotides, the CDR3 is TGTGCCAGCAGCCAAGATACTAGCGGGAGAGGCAATGAGCAGTTCTTC. Protein sequence: CASSQDTSGRGNEQFF. The chain links TRBV4-2 to TRBJ2-1; 11 bases fit TRBD2. Germline loops: CDR1 LGHNA, CDR2 YNFKEQ. J gave up 6 bases and V 0 bases, and 4 bases lay outside the gene matches. The CDR3 sequence is 16 residues long.

The rearrangement uses TRBV6-6 and TRBJ2-7, with 9 nucleotides matching TRBD1. There are 15 residues in the CDR3. V gave up 2 bases and J gave up 4 bases; unmatched junction bases: 6. Germline loops: CDR1 MNHNY, CDR2 SVGAGI (reference sequence). CDR3 loop: CASSYTGQGIYEQYF. CDR3 sequence (DNA): TGTGCCAGCAGTTACACCGGACAGGGGATTTACGAGCAGTACTTC.

The chain is built from TRBV5-4 and TRBJ1-1, with D perhaps matching TRBD1 (6 bases). The CDR3 spans 13 residues. V was trimmed by 4 bases and J by 2 bases, leaving 9 bases between them. Germline loops: CDR1 SGHNT, CDR2 YYREEE (reference sequence). CDR3 in amino acids: CASSGRGNTEAFF. The CDR3 nucleotides read TGTGCCAGCAGCGGCAGGGGTAACACTGAAGCTTTCTTT.

This clone came up once. The J gene is TRBJ1-5, the V gene TRBV19; a weak D match, TRBD1 (5 bases). V was shortened by 5 bases and J by 2 bases, with 19 bases between the two germline ends. The length of the CDR3 is 17 residues. Germline V lookup: CDR1 LNHDA, CDR2 SQIVND (reference sequence). The CDR3: CASSPRQGISRNQPQHF. In DNA, the CDR3 is TGTGCCAGTAGTCCGCGGCAGGGTATTTCGCGCAATCAGCCCCAGCATTTT.

This clone was picked up one time. The gene calls are TRBV2 and TRBJ1-2, with 9 bases identical to TRBD1. V lost 8 bases, J lost 5 bases, and 9 bases stayed unmatched. Germline V gives CDR1 SNHLY, CDR2 FYNNEI. The CDR3 spans 14 residues. CDR3 sequence (DNA): TGTGCCAGCCGCCCTGGACAGGGGTATTATGGCTACACCTTC. Protein sequence: CASRPGQGYYGYTF.

The rearrangement joins TRBV6-5 to TRBJ1-2; possible D gene TRBD1, 6 bases. Deletions cut 6 bases from V and 2 bases from J, with 10 bases between. Germline V gene sequence: CDR1 MNHEY, CDR2 SVGAGI. This CDR3 region has 13 residues. Written as DNA, the CDR3 is TGTGCCAGCAGACTCACAGGGAACTATGGCTACACCTTC. Its protein is CASRLTGNYGYTF.